This T cell receptor beta chain came from a study of identical twins. This clonotype was found a few times. Its target is not known. Template switching, a step in the protocol, added a universal primer site, and cDNA carried unique molecular identifiers. TCRdb reprocessed the 5' RACE reads via MiXCR and lists one record per CDR3 protein. The sample yields more than 400,000 distinct CDR3 sequences, roughly 15% seen once. Notes on the study in general: Invariant MAIT and iNKT cells are populations that could partly confound zero-insertion analyses.

Separately, the same data were catalogued under a study of yellow fever vaccine responses in identical twins.

The specimen sequenced was CD4+ T cells sorted from blood. The clonotype comes from a young woman in good health.

The CDR3 DNA reads as TGCGCCAGCAGCCCAGGGACTAGCTCGGAGACCCAGTACTTC. It codes for CASSPGTSSETQYF. The gene calls are TRBV5-1 and TRBJ2-5; 9 bases match TRBD2. The CDR3 is made up of 14 amino acids. The germline CDR1 and CDR2 sequences are SGHRS and YFSETQ. The V and J ends lost 4 bases and 5 bases, in that order; junction bases with no gene match: 6. Full variable domain (missing parts from reference TRBV5-1 and TRBJ2-5): KAGVTQTPRYLIKTRGQQVTLSCSPISGHRSVSWYQQTPGQGLQFLFEYFSETQRNKGNFPGRFSGRQFSNSRSEMNVSTLELGDSALYLCASSPGTSSETQYFGPGTRLLVL.